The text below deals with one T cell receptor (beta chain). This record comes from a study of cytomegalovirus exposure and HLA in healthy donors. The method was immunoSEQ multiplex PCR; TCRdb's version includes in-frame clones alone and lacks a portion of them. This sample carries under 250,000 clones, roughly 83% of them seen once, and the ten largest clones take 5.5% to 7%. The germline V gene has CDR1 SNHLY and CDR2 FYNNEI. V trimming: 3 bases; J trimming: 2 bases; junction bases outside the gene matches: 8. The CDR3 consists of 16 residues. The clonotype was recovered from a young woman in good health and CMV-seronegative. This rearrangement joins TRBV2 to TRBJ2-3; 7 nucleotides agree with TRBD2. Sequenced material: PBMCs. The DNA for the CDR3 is TGTGCCAGCAGTGATGGGCGGGCGGGAGTCACAGATACGCAGTATTTT. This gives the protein CASSDGRAGVTDTQYF.